These T cell receptor beta chains were read from a single sample in a study of blood T cell repertoires in COVID-19. The repertoire was sequenced with immunoSEQ multiplex PCR; TCRdb's copy has only in-frame clones and lacks some. There are about 130,000 clones in the sample; 60% to 80% occur only once, and 6% lies in the top ten. The material sequenced was peripheral blood. The receptors were gathered from a man older than 75 with COVID-19, enrolled during active disease. Each CDR3 is given with its conserved first and last residue. Each record gives: J gene, V gene, CDR3 protein.

J gene: TRBJ2-2; V gene: TRBV21-1; CDR3 protein: CASSKTGGKIRAGLLFF
J gene: TRBJ1-4; V gene: TRBV5-1; CDR3 protein: CASSLGRPEVGEKLFF
J gene: TRBJ2-3; V gene: TRBV6-5; CDR3 protein: CASRGTPPAQYF
J gene: TRBJ1-4; V gene: TRBV5-1; CDR3 protein: CASSLGTGGTNYNEKLFF
J gene: TRBJ1-5; V gene: TRBV27; CDR3 protein: CASSLWGTGGTNQPQHF
J gene: TRBJ1-2; V gene: TRBV9; CDR3 protein: CASSVNRGWGYTF
J gene: TRBJ2-7; V gene: TRBV5-4; CDR3 protein: CASSPRTSGSSYEQYF
J gene: TRBJ2-7; V gene: TRBV19; CDR3 protein: CASSFDRSYEQYF
J gene: TRBJ1-2; V gene: TRBV5-6; CDR3 protein: CASRIRGTYGYTF
J gene: TRBJ1-1; V gene: TRBV25-1; CDR3 protein: CASSTQGKGEAFF
J gene: TRBJ2-5; V gene: TRBV10-1; CDR3 protein: CASSESGGAGETQYF
J gene: TRBJ2-3; V gene: TRBV7-8; CDR3 protein: CASSARPGLGMRTQYF
J gene: TRBJ1-5; V gene: TRBV11-2; CDR3 protein: CASSPTGGNQPQHF